This T cell receptor (beta chain) derives from a study of cytomegalovirus exposure and HLA in healthy donors. Study-level results: Common viral pathogens seemed, in a later analysis, to connect with several of the most significant clusters. Earlier analysis yielded a pattern in which most TCR beta V segments were productive about 87% or about 30% of the time.

13 Jbeta primers and 60 Vbeta primers were used for the PCR. Sequenced by immunoSEQ multiplex PCR; TCRdb stores in-frame clones only, minus some. This table holds more than 95,000 clones, roughly 80% found once. When sampled, the donors appeared nominally healthy, though they likely had unrecorded immune exposures. To note about this clone: Its matching antigen is unknown.

The specimen sequenced was PBMCs. The TCR sequence derives from a woman in her 40s in good health and CMV-seronegative.

For the CDR3, the DNA is TGTGCCAGCAGCTTAGGCTACGGGGGTGAGCAGTTCTTC. As protein: CASSLGYGGEQFF. The V gene is TRBV7-2, the J gene TRBJ2-1; D might be TRBD2 (6 bases). The CDR3 length is 13 residues. From germline, CDR1 is SGHTA and CDR2 FQGNSA. V was clipped by 1 base and J by 9 bases, with 10 bases between them.